Only one count was recorded for the clone carrying this TCR beta chain. Per the study methods: Using reference gene primer amplification, nucleated cell counts were estimated. The assay was immunoSEQ multiplex PCR, and TCRdb's table has in-frame clones only and misses some. V and J calls and clone size are copied from that table; D and trimming were computed from the DNA. The table lists around 270,000 clones, around nine tenths of them singletons. The sample originates from a study of blood T cell repertoires in COVID-19. In the study overall: Some COVID-19 samples were acute and others convalescent; all came from the United States, Italy and Spain.

Germline loops: CDR1 SGHTA, CDR2 FQGNSA. There are 14 residues in the CDR3. The ends lost 3 bases at V and 1 base at J; junction bases unmatched: 0. The TCR was taken from a man in his forties who had recovered from COVID-19. The J gene is TRBJ2-3, the V gene TRBV7-2; 8 nucleotides agree with TRBD2. Sequencing input: peripheral blood. This chain's CDR3 is CASSFSGGTDTQYF. In DNA form, the CDR3 reads TGTGCCAGCAGCTTTAGCGGGGGCACAGATACGCAGTATTTT.